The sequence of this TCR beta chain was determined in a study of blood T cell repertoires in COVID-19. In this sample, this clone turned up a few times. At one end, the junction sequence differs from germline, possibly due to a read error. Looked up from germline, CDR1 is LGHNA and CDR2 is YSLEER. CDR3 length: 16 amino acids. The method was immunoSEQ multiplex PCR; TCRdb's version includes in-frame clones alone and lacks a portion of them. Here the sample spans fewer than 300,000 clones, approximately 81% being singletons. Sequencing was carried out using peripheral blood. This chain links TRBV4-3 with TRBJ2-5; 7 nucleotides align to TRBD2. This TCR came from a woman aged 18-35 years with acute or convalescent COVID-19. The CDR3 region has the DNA TGCGCCAGCAGCCAAGGGATCGGACTAGACCAAGAGGCCCAGTACTTC. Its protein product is CASSQGIGLDQEAQYF.